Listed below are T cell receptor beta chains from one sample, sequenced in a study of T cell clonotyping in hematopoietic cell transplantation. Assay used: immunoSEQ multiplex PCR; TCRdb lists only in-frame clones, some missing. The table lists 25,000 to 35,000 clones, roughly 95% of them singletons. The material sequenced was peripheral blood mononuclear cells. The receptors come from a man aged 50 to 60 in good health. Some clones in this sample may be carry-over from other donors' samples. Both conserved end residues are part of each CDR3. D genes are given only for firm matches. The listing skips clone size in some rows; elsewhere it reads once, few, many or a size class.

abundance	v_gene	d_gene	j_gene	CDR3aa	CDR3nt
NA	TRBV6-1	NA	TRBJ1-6	CASSEVRGNSPLHF	TGTGCCAGCAGTGAAGTTCGGGGAAATTCACCCCTCCACTTT
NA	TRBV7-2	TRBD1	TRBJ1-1	CASSYTGESGAFF	TGTGCCAGCAGTTATACAGGGGAGAGTGGAGCTTTCTTT
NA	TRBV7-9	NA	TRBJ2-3	CASSLGTTGQRTDTQYF	TGTGCCAGCAGCTTAGGGACTACAGGGCAGAGGACAGATACGCAGTATTTT
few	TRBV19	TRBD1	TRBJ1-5	CASSRGGQGGNQPQHF	TGTGCCAGTAGTCGAGGAGGACAGGGCGGAAATCAGCCCCAGCATTTT
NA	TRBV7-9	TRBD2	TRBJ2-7	CASSLGHTSGVHEQYF	TGTGCCAGCAGCTTAGGTCACACTAGCGGGGTCCACGAGCAGTACTTC
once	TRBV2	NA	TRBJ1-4	CASSVGRTWEKLFF	TGTGCCAGCAGTGTGGGCAGAACTTGGGAAAAACTGTTTTTT
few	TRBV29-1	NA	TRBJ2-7	CSVTRANSYEQYF	TGCAGCGTGACCCGGGCAAACTCCTACGAGCAGTACTTC
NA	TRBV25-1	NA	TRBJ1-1	CASSSGQNTEAFF	TGTGCCAGCAGTTCGGGACAGAACACTGAAGCTTTCTTT
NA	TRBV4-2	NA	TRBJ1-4	CASSQDLWTHNEKLFF	TGTGCCAGCAGCCAAGATCTATGGACCCACAATGAAAAACTGTTTTTT
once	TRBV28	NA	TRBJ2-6	CASSLARTGANVLTF	TGTGCCAGCAGTTTAGCACGCACTGGGGCCAACGTCCTGACTTTC
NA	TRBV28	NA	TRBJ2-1	CASSSRKAPFF	TGTGCCAGCAGTTCTCGGAAGGCTCCGTTCTTC
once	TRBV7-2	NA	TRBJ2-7	CASSLDPDTYEQYF	TGTGCCAGCAGCTTAGATCCGGATACCTACGAGCAGTACTTC
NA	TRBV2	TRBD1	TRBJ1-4	CASKAQGQPNEKLFF	TGTGCCAGCAAAGCCCAGGGACAGCCTAATGAAAAACTGTTTTTT
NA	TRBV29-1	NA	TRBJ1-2	CSVGQTSGWGYTF	TGCAGCGTCGGACAGACCAGTGGGTGGGGCTACACCTTC
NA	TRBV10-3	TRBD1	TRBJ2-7	CAISYGQGAYEQYF	TGTGCCATCAGCTATGGACAGGGAGCCTACGAGCAGTACTTC
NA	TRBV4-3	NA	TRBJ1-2	CASSRRNGGTFYGYTF	TGCGCCAGCAGCCGAAGAAATGGGGGCACTTTCTATGGCTACACCTTC
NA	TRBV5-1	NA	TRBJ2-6	CASSLVPSGANVLTF	TGCGCCAGCAGCCTCGTCCCATCTGGGGCCAACGTCCTGACTTTC
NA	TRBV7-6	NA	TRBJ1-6	CASSRFDSPLHF	TGTGCCAGCAGCCGGTTTGATTCACCCCTCCACTTT
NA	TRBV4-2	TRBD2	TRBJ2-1	CASSQGGTSSGHEQFF	TGTGCCAGCAGCCAAGGTGGGACTAGCAGTGGTCATGAGCAGTTCTTC
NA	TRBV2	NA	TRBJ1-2	CASTESTRGYGYTF	TGTGCCAGCACCGAATCGACACGGGGCTATGGCTACACCTTC
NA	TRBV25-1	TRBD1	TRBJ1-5	CASSPGTVMNEPQHF	TGTGCCAGCTCACCCGGGACAGTGATGAATGAGCCCCAGCATTTT
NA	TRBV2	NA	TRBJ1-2	CASSELGRDYGYTF	TGTGCCAGCAGTGAATTGGGGAGGGACTATGGCTACACCTTC
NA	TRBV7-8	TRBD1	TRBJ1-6	CASSLGTGRGRPLHF	TGTGCCAGCAGCCTTGGGACAGGCCGGGGAAGACCCCTCCACTTT
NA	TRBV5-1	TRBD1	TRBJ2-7	CASSWTGSSYEQYF	TGCGCCAGCAGCTGGACAGGCAGCTCCTACGAGCAGTACTTC
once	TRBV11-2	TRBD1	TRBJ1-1	CASSARDRGLLNTEAFF	TGTGCCAGCAGCGCCCGGGACAGGGGCCTATTGAACACTGAAGCTTTCTTT
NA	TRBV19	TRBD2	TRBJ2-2	CASRILAGGLTGELFF	TGTGCCAGTAGAATCCTAGCGGGGGGGCTCACCGGGGAGCTGTTTTTT
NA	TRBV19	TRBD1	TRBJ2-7	CASSTRLGQGGYEQYF	TGTGCCAGTAGTACGCGGCTGGGACAGGGGGGGTATGAGCAGTACTTC
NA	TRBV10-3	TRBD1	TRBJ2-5	CAISEPTGGHETQYF	TGTGCCATCAGTGAGCCGACAGGGGGTCATGAGACCCAGTACTTC
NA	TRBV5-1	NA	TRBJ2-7	CASSLVPGASYEQYF	TGCGCCAGCAGCTTGGTTCCAGGCGCTTCCTACGAGCAGTACTTC
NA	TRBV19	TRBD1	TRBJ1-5	CASWTGGRGPQHF	TGTGCCAGTTGGACAGGGGGCCGGGGGCCCCAGCATTTT
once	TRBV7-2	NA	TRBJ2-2	CASTWERTGELFF	TGTGCCAGCACCTGGGAAAGAACCGGGGAGCTGTTTTTT
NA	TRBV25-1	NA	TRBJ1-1	CASSRPSWGSTEAFF	TGTGCCAGCAGTCGCCCTAGCTGGGGGAGCACTGAAGCTTTCTTT
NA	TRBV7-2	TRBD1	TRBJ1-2	CASSRDSGYTF	TGTGCCAGCAGCCGGGACAGCGGCTACACCTTC
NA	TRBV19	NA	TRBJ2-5	CASSQGETQYF	TGTGCCAGTAGTCAGGGCGAGACCCAGTACTTC
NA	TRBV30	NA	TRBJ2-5	CAWSVRTTQYF	TGTGCCTGGAGTGTTCGGACTACCCAGTACTTC
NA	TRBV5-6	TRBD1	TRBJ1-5	CASSPGTDAWPQHF	TGTGCCAGCAGCCCCGGGACAGACGCTTGGCCCCAGCATTTT
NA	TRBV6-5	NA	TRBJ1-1	CASSYGGINTEAFF	TGTGCCAGCAGTTACGGAGGAATTAACACTGAAGCTTTCTTT
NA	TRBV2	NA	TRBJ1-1	CASRFGDTEAFF	TGTGCCAGCAGATTTGGAGACACTGAAGCTTTCTTT
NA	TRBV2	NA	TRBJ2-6	CASSGGGARGANVLTF	TGTGCCAGCAGTGGGGGTGGGGCTCGCGGGGCCAACGTCCTGACTTTC
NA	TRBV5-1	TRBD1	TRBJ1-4	CASSSGQAAEKLFF	TGCGCCAGCAGCTCGGGACAGGCGGCCGAAAAACTGTTTTTT